This is a list of T cell receptor beta chains from one sample in a study of vaccination and CD4 T cells after COVID-19. A single record per CDR3 protein comes from TCRdb applying MiXCR to the PCR reads. The sample has approximately 11,000 distinct CDR3 sequences, approximately 60% seen once. Antigen specificity for these receptors is unknown. The sequenced sample consisted of CD4+ T cells from blood, cultured in vitro. Every receptor here comes from a human donor who had recovered from COVID-19. Both conserved end residues are part of each CDR3. The D gene is left open where the match is weak. The size of a clone is reported for some rows only, either as once, few or many, or as a class for expanded clones.

d_gene	v_gene	j_gene	abundance	CDR3nt	CDR3aa
NA	TRBV6-2/TRBV6-3	TRBJ2-5	NA	TGTGCCAGCGCCAACGACTTGTACCAAGAGACCCAGTACTTC	CASANDLYQETQYF
NA	TRBV20-1	TRBJ2-5	NA	TGCAGTGTCAACCTCGGGACACAAAAAGAGACCCAGTACTTC	CSVNLGTQKETQYF
TRBD1	TRBV6-1	TRBJ1-5	NA	TGTGCCAGCAGTGCAGCAGGGGGGTCCAATCAGCCCCAGCATTTT	CASSAAGGSNQPQHF
TRBD1	TRBV27	TRBJ2-7	NA	TGTGCCAGTAGTTTACGTTGGAGACAGGGGGCCTACGAGCAGTACTTC	CASSLRWRQGAYEQYF
NA	TRBV30	TRBJ1-2	NA	TGTGCCTGGAGTGTTGGCAGCTACTATGGCTACACCTTC	CAWSVGSYYGYTF
NA	TRBV28	TRBJ2-1	NA	TGTGCCAGCAGTTTAGAGAAGAGCTCCTACAATGAGCAGTTCTTC	CASSLEKSSYNEQFF
NA	TRBV20-1	TRBJ2-3	NA	TGCAGTGCTATCGTCGGGGTAGCGAGTTCAGATACGCAGTATTTT	CSAIVGVASSDTQYF
TRBD1	TRBV4-1	TRBJ1-2	NA	TGCGCCAGCAGCCAAATCGGACAGGGCAATGGCTACACCTTC	CASSQIGQGNGYTF
NA	TRBV27	TRBJ1-1	few	TGTGCCAGCAGTGTTCATCGCGGGACGGGGAACACTGAAGCTTTCTTT	CASSVHRGTGNTEAFF
TRBD2	TRBV7-3	TRBJ2-2	few	TGTGCCAGCAGCCCCATCAGGGTTAGCGGGGCGAACACCGGGGAGCTGTTTTTT	CASSPIRVSGANTGELFF
TRBD1	TRBV6-5	TRBJ1-2	NA	TGTGCCAGCAGTTTCGACCGGACAGGACACTATGGCTACACCTTC	CASSFDRTGHYGYTF
NA	TRBV7-6	TRBJ2-5	NA	TGTGCCAGCAGCTTTGGCGAGACCCAGTACTTC	CASSFGETQYF
NA	TRBV28	TRBJ1-5	few	TGTGCCAGCAATTCCCCGGGACACCAAGAGACTTCAAATCAGCCCCAGCATTTT	CASNSPGHQETSNQPQHF
TRBD1	TRBV5-1	TRBJ2-5	medium-sized	TGCGCCAGCAGTACACTTACAGGGGTGGGAGAGACCCAGTACTTC	CASSTLTGVGETQYF
TRBD1	TRBV6-1	TRBJ1-5	NA	TGTGCCGGCCACGCCGGGACAGGGGGCAATCAGCCCCAGCATTTT	CAGHAGTGGNQPQHF
NA	TRBV28	TRBJ2-7	NA	TGTGCCAGCACCCCCGCGAGGAGTACCTACGAGCAGTACTTC	CASTPARSTYEQYF
NA	TRBV10-3	TRBJ1-1	NA	TGTGCCATCAGTGTAGGTGCGGGGAACACTGAAGCTTTCTTT	CAISVGAGNTEAFF
TRBD1	TRBV20-1	TRBJ1-1	NA	TGCAGTGCCATGGACAGGGAATTTCTCACGGACACTGAAGCTTTCTTT	CSAMDREFLTDTEAFF
NA	TRBV6-2/TRBV6-3	TRBJ2-2	NA	TGTGCCAGCAGCCGCGTCCCAGGGTTCGCGAACACCGGGGAGCTGTTTTTT	CASSRVPGFANTGELFF
NA	TRBV6-4	TRBJ1-1	large	TGTGCCAGCAGTGAAGGGAACGATAACACTGAAGCTTTCTTT	CASSEGNDNTEAFF
NA	TRBV20-1	TRBJ1-5	few	TGCAGTGCTAGAGCCCTAGCGGGGGGTCAGCCCCAGCATTTT	CSARALAGGQPQHF
TRBD2	TRBV28	TRBJ2-5	NA	TGTGCCAGCAGTACCCCGGGACTAGACGAGACCCAGTACTTC	CASSTPGLDETQYF
TRBD2	TRBV15	TRBJ2-2	NA	TGTGCCACCAGCAGAGTGACAACTAGCGGTAACACCGGGGAGCTGTTTTTT	CATSRVTTSGNTGELFF
NA	TRBV20-1	TRBJ2-5	NA	TGCAGTGCTAGTGGACGAAGCGTAGAGACCCAGTACTTC	CSASGRSVETQYF
NA	TRBV28	TRBJ1-1	few	TGTGCCAGCAGTAAACAGGGTAAAGGGCGCTTGAAGCTGATCTTT	CASSKQGKGRLKLIF
NA	TRBV20-1	TRBJ1-2	NA	TGCAGTGCTAACAGGCGCTATGGCTACACCTTC	CSANRRYGYTF
TRBD2	TRBV20-1	TRBJ2-5	NA	TGCAGTGCTAGTTATAGCGGGAGTATGGAGACCCAGTACTTC	CSASYSGSMETQYF
TRBD2	TRBV6-1	TRBJ2-1	NA	TGTGCCAGCAGTGAAGGACTAGCGGGGGCCAATGAGCAGTTCTTC	CASSEGLAGANEQFF
NA	TRBV29-1	TRBJ1-1	once	TGCAGCGTTGGACAAAACACTGAAGCTTTCTTT	CSVGQNTEAFF
NA	TRBV7-2	TRBJ1-6	few	TGTGCCAGCAGCACCCAGACAGAAAATAATTCACCCCTCCACTTT	CASSTQTENNSPLHF
TRBD1	TRBV7-2	TRBJ2-2	NA	TGTGCCAGCAGCTTTACCGGGACAGACCCAGCCGGGGAGCTGTTTTTT	CASSFTGTDPAGELFF
NA	TRBV27	TRBJ2-7	NA	TGTGCCAGCAGTCACCGGGACGTCTCCTACGAGCAGTACTTC	CASSHRDVSYEQYF
NA	TRBV6-5	TRBJ2-2	NA	TGTGCCAGCAGTTACCGGACTACGATGACTGACACCGGGGAGCTGTTTTTT	CASSYRTTMTDTGELFF
NA	TRBV19	TRBJ2-2	few	TGTGCCAGCCGAGGGCGGCGGGAGCTGTTTTTT	CASRGRRELFF
NA	TRBV20-1	TRBJ2-3	few	TGCAGTGCTAGAGATTACGGCGGAGGGGGGTCTCCAGATACGCAGTATTTT	CSARDYGGGGSPDTQYF
TRBD1	TRBV19	TRBJ2-5	few	TGTGCCAGTAGTCTGGACAGGGGGGGAGAGACCCAGTACTTC	CASSLDRGGETQYF
TRBD2	TRBV7-3	TRBJ2-7	few	TGTGCCAGCAGGCCAGCGGGAGGCTCCTACGAGCAGTACTTC	CASRPAGGSYEQYF
NA	TRBV19	TRBJ1-5	NA	TGTGCCAGTAGTATTGGCCGGGATCAGCCCCAGCATTTT	CASSIGRDQPQHF
NA	TRBV6-1	TRBJ1-5	NA	TGTGCCAGCAGTGGGGGAAATCAGCCCCAGCATTTT	CASSGGNQPQHF
NA	TRBV6-5	TRBJ2-5	NA	TGTGCCAGCAGTTATAAACCGGCGGAGACCCAGTACTTC	CASSYKPAETQYF
TRBD2	TRBV5-4	TRBJ2-5	NA	TGTGCCAGCAGCTTGGTTGTAGCGGGAGAAGAGACCCAGTACTTC	CASSLVVAGEETQYF
NA	TRBV7-3	TRBJ2-1	NA	TGTGCCAGCAGCCGGGACCGAGACCCTTCCAATGAGCAGTTCTTC	CASSRDRDPSNEQFF
TRBD1	TRBV2	TRBJ1-2	NA	TGTGCCAGCAGTGGACAGGGAGTTGCCTATGGCTACACCTTC	CASSGQGVAYGYTF
NA	TRBV20-1	TRBJ2-3	NA	TGCAGTGCTAGGGAGCGGAACACAGATACGCAGTATTTT	CSARERNTDTQYF
NA	TRBV20-1	TRBJ1-4	NA	TGCAGTGCTAGTGGGGGCTCTAATGAAAAACTGTTTTTT	CSASGGSNEKLFF
TRBD1	TRBV20-1	TRBJ2-3	NA	TGCAGTGCTAGGGTGACAGGGGAAGATACGCAGTATTTT	CSARVTGEDTQYF
TRBD1	TRBV23-1	TRBJ2-7	NA	TGCGCCAGCAGTCAACCCGACAGGGTACGCCACGAGCAGTACTTC	CASSQPDRVRHEQYF
NA	TRBV7-6	TRBJ1-1	NA	TGTGCCAGCAGCGAGCGATCAGGGGAGAACACTGAAGCTTTCTTT	CASSERSGENTEAFF
TRBD1	TRBV20-1	TRBJ1-1	once	TGCAGTGCTACGGATAATACCAGGGGGAGCACTGAAGCTTTCTTT	CSATDNTRGSTEAFF
TRBD1	TRBV5-8	TRBJ2-7	NA	TGTGCCAGCAGCGCCAGACAGGGGCCCTACGAGCAGTACTTC	CASSARQGPYEQYF
NA	TRBV20-1	TRBJ2-5	NA	TGCAGTGCTCAACGGTCAGAGACCCAGTACTTC	CSAQRSETQYF
NA	TRBV20-1	TRBJ1-4	few	TGCAGTGCGCCAGGGACCTTTGCAACTAATGAAAAACTGTTTTTT	CSAPGTFATNEKLFF
NA	TRBV2	TRBJ1-2	NA	TGTGCCAGCAGTGTTGGACAGCAGAAGTATGGCTACACCTTC	CASSVGQQKYGYTF
NA	TRBV7-2	TRBJ2-5	NA	TGTGCCAGCAGCTGGGGCCAAGAGACCCAGTACTTC	CASSWGQETQYF
NA	TRBV6-1	TRBJ2-7	NA	TGTGCCAGCAGCGAGGGACATCGGTACGAGCAGTACTTC	CASSEGHRYEQYF